This T cell receptor (beta chain) was sequenced in a study of low-dose radiotherapy and immunotherapy resistance in tumors. Study overall: Cohort 1 was given 0.5 Gy per fraction every 2 weeks, for 6.5 Gy total.

First-strand cDNA used TRAV- and TRBV-specific primers, covering alpha and beta chains. It was with a constant-region primer and a V-primer adapter that TCRs were amplified over approximately 18 PCR cycles. TCRdb ran MiXCR on the reads and lists one entry per CDR3 protein. Here the sample spans 15,000 to 20,000 distinct CDR3 sequences, 74% being singletons. This CDR3 comprises 14 residues. Losses at the gene ends were 8 bases for V and 4 bases for J; bases not matched to a gene: 11. Looked up from germline, CDR1 is MDHEN and CDR2 is SYDVKM. Donors received a regimen that comprised nivolumab, ipilimumab, aspirin, low-dose cyclophosphamide and low-dose radiotherapy.

This chain joins TRBV28 and TRBJ2-7; the match to TRBD2 covers 7 bases. The origin of this receptor is a human donor with advanced metastatic prostate, ovarian, gallbladder or colorectal cancer (not recorded which). This table probably holds off-target reads from a library built for another chain. CDR3 sequence: CASRRGGPPYEQYF. CDR3 DNA sequence: TGTGCCAGCCGGAGGGGAGGGCCTCCGTACGAGCAGTACTTC.